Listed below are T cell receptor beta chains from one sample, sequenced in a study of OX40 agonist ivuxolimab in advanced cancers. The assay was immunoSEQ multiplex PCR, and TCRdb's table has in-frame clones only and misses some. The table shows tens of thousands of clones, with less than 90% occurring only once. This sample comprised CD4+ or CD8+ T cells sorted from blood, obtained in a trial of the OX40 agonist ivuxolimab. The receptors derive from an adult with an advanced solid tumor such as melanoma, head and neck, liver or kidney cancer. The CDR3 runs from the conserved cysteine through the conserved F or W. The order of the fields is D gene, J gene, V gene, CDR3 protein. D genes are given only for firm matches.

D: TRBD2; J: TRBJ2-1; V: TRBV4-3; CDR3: CASSPSVAGSDEQFF
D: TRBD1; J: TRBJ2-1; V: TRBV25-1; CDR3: CASGEQGWNEQFF
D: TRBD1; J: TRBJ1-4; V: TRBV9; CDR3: CASSVWGQSNEKLFF
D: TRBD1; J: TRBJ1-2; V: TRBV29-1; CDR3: CSVRTGVLNYGYTF
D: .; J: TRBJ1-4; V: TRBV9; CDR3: CASSEGLMNEKLFF
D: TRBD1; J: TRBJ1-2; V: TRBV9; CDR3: CASSHARDRDGGYTF
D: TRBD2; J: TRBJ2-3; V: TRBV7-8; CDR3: CASSFLSGGWRGQYF
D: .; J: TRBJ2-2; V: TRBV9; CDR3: CASSDLSRELFF
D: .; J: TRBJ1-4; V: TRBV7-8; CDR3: CASSLAGGPGEKLFF
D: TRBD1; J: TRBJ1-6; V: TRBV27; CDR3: CASSFLGQGGGSYNSPLHF
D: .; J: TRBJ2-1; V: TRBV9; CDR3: CASSPAATQGGHEQFF
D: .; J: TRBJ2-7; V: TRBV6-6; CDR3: CASSYTDGMHEQYF
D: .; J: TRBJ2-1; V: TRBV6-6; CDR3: CASSYLFRVGNEQFF
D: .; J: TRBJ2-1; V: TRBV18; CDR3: CASSGGAGRNEQFF
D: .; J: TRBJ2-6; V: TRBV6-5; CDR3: CASSFDSSGANVLTF
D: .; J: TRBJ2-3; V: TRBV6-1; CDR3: CASSEGGVSTDTQYF
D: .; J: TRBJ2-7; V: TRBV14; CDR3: CASSPGFGISDYEQYF
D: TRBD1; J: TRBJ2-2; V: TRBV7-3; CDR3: CASSWTGLNTGELFF
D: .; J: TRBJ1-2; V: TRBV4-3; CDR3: CASSQEKSILGYGYTF
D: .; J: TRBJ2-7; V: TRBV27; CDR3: CASSFAGPFFGEQYF
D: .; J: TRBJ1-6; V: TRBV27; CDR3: CASSLGAPYNSPLHF
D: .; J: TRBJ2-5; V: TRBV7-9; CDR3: CASSLGEGAQETQYF
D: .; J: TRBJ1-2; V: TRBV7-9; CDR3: CASSLARGYPNYGYTF
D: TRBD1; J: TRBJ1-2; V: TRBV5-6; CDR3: CASSSTGTGGQGYTF
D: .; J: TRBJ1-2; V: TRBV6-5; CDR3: CASSSTRDGYTF
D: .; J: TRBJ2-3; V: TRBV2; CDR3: CASSESLGQNTDTQYF
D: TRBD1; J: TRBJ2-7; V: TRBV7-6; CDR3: CASSSSYRGEQYF
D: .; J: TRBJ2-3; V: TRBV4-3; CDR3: CASSQVTGRVTDTQYF
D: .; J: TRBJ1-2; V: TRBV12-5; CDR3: CASGLTRLRGYTF
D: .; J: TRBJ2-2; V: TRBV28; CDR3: CASSLRGALGTGELFF
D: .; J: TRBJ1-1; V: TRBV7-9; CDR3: CASSLEGERTEAFF
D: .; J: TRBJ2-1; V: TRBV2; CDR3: CASSDRVYNEQFF
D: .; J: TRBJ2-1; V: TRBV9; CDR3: CASSPSGYLAQEQFF
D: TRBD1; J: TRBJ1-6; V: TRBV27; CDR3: CASREGTGALSSYNSPLHF
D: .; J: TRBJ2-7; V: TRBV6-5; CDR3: CASSYSPLTVNYEQYF
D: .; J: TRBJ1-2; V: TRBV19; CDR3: CATTDSLAWGYTF
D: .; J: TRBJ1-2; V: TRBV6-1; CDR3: CASSEWSGGDYGYTF
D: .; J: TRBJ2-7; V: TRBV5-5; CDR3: CASSFGLTSYEQYF
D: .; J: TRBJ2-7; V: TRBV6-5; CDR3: CASRGGLSYEQYF
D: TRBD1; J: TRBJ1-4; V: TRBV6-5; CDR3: CASSFTTGVPEKLFF
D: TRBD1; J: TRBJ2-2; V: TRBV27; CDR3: CASRTGTGAGELFF
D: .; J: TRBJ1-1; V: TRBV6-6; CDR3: CASSPGRGAFF
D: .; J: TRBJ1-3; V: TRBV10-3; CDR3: CAISPETSPGNTIYF
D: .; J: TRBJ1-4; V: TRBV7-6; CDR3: CASSLASRGPTNEKLFF
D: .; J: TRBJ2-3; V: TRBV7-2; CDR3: CASSFWGGRPDTQYF
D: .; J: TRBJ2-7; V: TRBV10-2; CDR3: CASSVRNEQYF
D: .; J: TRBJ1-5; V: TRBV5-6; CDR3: CASSQGGSRHQPQHF
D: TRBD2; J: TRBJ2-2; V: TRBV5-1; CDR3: CASSFPIAGATNTGELFF
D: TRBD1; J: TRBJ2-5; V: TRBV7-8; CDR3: CASSFVSGGAETQYF
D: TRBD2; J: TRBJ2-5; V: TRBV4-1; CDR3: CASSQDEAGDGETQYF
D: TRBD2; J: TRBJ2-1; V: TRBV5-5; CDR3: CASSWTSGNEQFF
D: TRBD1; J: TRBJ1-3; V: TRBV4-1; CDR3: CASSQPTGTDGNTIYF
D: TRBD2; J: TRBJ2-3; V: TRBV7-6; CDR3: CASSLTGGPTDTQYF
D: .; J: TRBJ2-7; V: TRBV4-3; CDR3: CASSQDIGQSTYEQYF
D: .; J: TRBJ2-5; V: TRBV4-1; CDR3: CASSQERGRSETQYF